What follows are 5 T cell receptor beta chains derived from one specimen sequenced in a study of blood T cell repertoires in COVID-19. The repertoire was sequenced with immunoSEQ multiplex PCR; TCRdb's copy has only in-frame clones and lacks some. The data hold some 87,000 clones, with around four fifths observed a single time. The sequencing input was peripheral blood. The origin of the receptors is a man older than 75 with active or convalescent COVID-19.

The V and J genes are TRBV19 and TRBJ1-2; the D is unclear. The CDR3 is made up of 12 amino acids. V was clipped by 6 bases and J by 7 bases, with 12 bases between them. Germline assignment: CDR1 LNHDA and CDR2 SQIVND (reference sequence). The CDR3 is CASSETAGGYTF. CDR3 sequence (DNA): TGTGCCAGTAGCGAAACAGCTGGTGGCTACACCTTC.

This clone was seen once. This chain links TRBV5-1 with TRBJ1-2; no definite D call. This CDR3 is built from 12 residues. V lost 0 bases and J lost 6, with 6 bases in between. Per the germline V gene, CDR1 is SGHRS and CDR2 is YFSETQ. For the CDR3, the DNA is TGCGCCAGCAGCTTGGGACAACATGGCTACACCTTC. Protein sequence: CASSLGQHGYTF.

The chain has TRBV11-2 and TRBJ2-2; D possibly corresponds to TRBD1 (6 bases). The V and J ends lost 4 bases and 6 bases respectively, with 18 bases between them. CDR1 and CDR2 (germline): SGHAT, FQNNGV. This CDR3 is built from 16 residues. DNA for the CDR3: TGTGCCAGCAGCTCCCTTCAGGGGCGACTCGCCGGGGAGCTGTTTTTT. Protein product: CASSSLQGRLAGELFF.

This chain's CDR3 is CASSTGDRGSPLHF. The CDR3 DNA is TGTGCCAGCAGCACGGGGGACAGGGGTTCACCCCTCCACTTT. The chain couples TRBV9 to TRBJ1-6, with 10 bases fitting TRBD1. J gave up 9 bases and V 4 bases, and 4 bases lay outside the gene matches. This CDR3 comprises 14 residues. The germline V gene encodes CDR1 SGDLS and CDR2 YYNGEE.

This chain joins TRBV29-1 and TRBJ1-2; no reliable D call. The ends were cut back, 2 bases at V and 3 bases at J, with 10 bases in the middle. The CDR3 contains 13 residues. Germline CDR1 SQVTM, CDR2 ANQGSEA. The CDR3 DNA reads as TGCAGCGTTGAAATCGGACTTTACTATGGCTACACCTTC. Amino acids: CSVEIGLYYGYTF.